The 17 T cell receptor beta chains below all came from one sample that was sequenced in a study of memory CD4+ T cells and cytomegalovirus serostatus. This table comes from immunoSEQ multiplex PCR, and its TCRdb copy is limited to in-frame clones, with some not included. The sample carries 40,000 to 55,000 clones, 82% recorded once. The sort gate was single viable CD3+CD4+CD8-CD45RO+ cells for memory CD4+ T cells. The sequencing input was memory CD4+ T cells from blood. Receptors originate from an adult in good health and CMV-seronegative.

The V and J genes are TRBV21-1 and TRBJ1-1. TRBV21-1 is a documented pseudogene. This CDR3 is 15 amino acids long. The DNA for the CDR3 is TGTGCCAGCAGCGGAAGAGGCAGCAACTGGGCTGAAGCTTTCTTT. Amino acid sequence: CASSGRGSNWAEAFF.

The gene calls are TRBV5-4 and TRBJ2-5, with D unresolved. The V end was cut by 0 bases, the J end by 5 bases, with 8 bases between. This CDR3 spans 13 amino acids. Germline V gene sequence: CDR1 SGHNT, CDR2 YYREEE (reference sequence). Written as DNA, the CDR3 is TGTGCCAGCAGCTTGGGCTCCGGGGAGACCCAGTACTTC. Amino acids: CASSLGSGETQYF.

This sequence joins TRBV10-2 and TRBJ2-3; D call uncertain. CDR3 size: 11 residues. V was shortened by 4 bases and J by 3 bases, with 2 bases between the two germline ends. Germline CDR1 and CDR2: WSHSY and SAAADI. The CDR3 loop reads CASSVTDTQYF. In DNA form, the CDR3 reads TGCGCCAGCAGTGTAACAGATACGCAGTATTTT.

This CDR3 is CASSIGAGEIHEQYF. The CDR3, as DNA: TGTGCCAGTAGTATAGGTGCGGGAGAAATCCACGAGCAGTACTTC. The chain employs TRBV19 and TRBJ2-7, with 7 bases that match TRBD2. V was pared by 1 base and J by 5 bases, with 8 bases of the junction left unmatched. Germline CDR1 is LNHDA and CDR2 is SQIVND (reference sequence). There are 15 residues in the CDR3.

The chain couples TRBV29-1 to TRBJ2-7, with a weak D call TRBD1 (6 bases). Germline lookup yields CDR1 SQVTM and CDR2 ANQGSEA. CDR3 length equals 16 residues. V dropped 4 bases and J dropped 2 bases, with 21 bases sitting between them. CDR3 protein: CSVGNHRARGTYEQYF. CDR3 coding DNA: TGCAGCGTTGGGAACCACAGGGCGAGGGGAACCTACGAGCAGTACTTC.

The chain links TRBV21-1 to TRBJ1-4. TRBV21-1 is shown as a pseudogene. The CDR3 covers 14 residues. CDR3 coding DNA: TGTGCCAGCAGCATTGTCTCAAAAAGGGAAAAACTGTTTTTT. Protein sequence: CASSIVSKREKLFF.

This chain joins TRBV19 and TRBJ1-1; 10 nucleotides agree with TRBD1. CDR3 length equals 15 residues. V trimming: 6 bases; J trimming: 5 bases; junction bases outside the gene matches: 9. Per germline, CDR1 LNHDA and CDR2 SQIVND (reference sequence). The CDR3 DNA reads TGTGCCAGTAGCCCTGACAGGGGGCGGAGGACTGAAGCTTTCTTT. Protein product: CASSPDRGRRTEAFF.

CDR3 nucleotides: TGTGCCACCAGCAGAAAAATATGGGTCAGGGGCGACTATGGCTACACCTTC. This codes for CATSRKIWVRGDYGYTF. The V gene is TRBV15, the J gene TRBJ1-2; tentatively, D is TRBD1 (6 bases). CDR3 size: 17 residues. Trimming pared 2 bases from V and 3 bases from J, leaving 19 bases between. CDR1 LNHNV and CDR2 YYDKDF come from the germline V gene (reference sequence).

The chain employs TRBV30 and TRBJ2-2; D call uncertain. Germline V gives CDR1 GTSNPN, CDR2 SVGIG (reference sequence). This CDR3 contains 15 residues. V gave up 1 base and J gave up 6 bases, with 15 bases separating them. The CDR3 sequence: CAWSAPPRAAGELFF. DNA for the CDR3: TGTGCCTGGAGTGCTCCCCCCCGGGCCGCCGGGGAGCTGTTTTTT.

The gene calls are TRBV7-8 and TRBJ1-5; D is unresolved. The CDR3 has 12 residues. Trimming removed 2 bases at V and 5 bases at J, with 4 bases between. Germline V gene sequence: CDR1 SGHVS, CDR2 FQNEAQ. DNA of the CDR3: TGTGCCAGCAGCTTAATGGATCAGCCCCAGCATTTT. Translation: CASSLMDQPQHF.

The CDR3 nucleotides are TGCAGCGTTGAAGGGGACCTCTACAATGAGCAGTTCTTC. This gives the protein CSVEGDLYNEQFF. V gene TRBV29-1 combines with J gene TRBJ2-1; TRBD1 or TRBD2 may be the D gene (5 bases each). The V gene lost 1 base and the J gene lost 3 bases, with 7 bases spanning the gap. The CDR3 has 13 residues. From germline, CDR1 is SQVTM and CDR2 ANQGSEA.

The chain has TRBV27 and TRBJ2-4; D ambiguous. Looked up from germline, CDR1 is MNHEY and CDR2 is SMNVEV (reference sequence). The V end lost 4 bases, the J end lost 0 bases, and 13 bases lay between the germline ends. The CDR3 extends over 16 amino acids. The CDR3 region is CASSSATTEAKNIQYF. The CDR3 nucleotides read TGTGCCAGCAGTTCTGCCACGACGGAAGCCAAAAACATTCAGTACTTC.

V is TRBV7-2 and J is TRBJ1-5; D unclear. The V gene's germline CDR1 is SGHTA and CDR2 FQGNSA. The CDR3 loop spans 15 amino acids. Trimming pared 2 bases from V and 3 bases from J, leaving 11 bases between. CDR3 nucleotide sequence: TGTGCCAGCAGCTTATCGAACGGAGACAATCAGCCCCAGCATTTT. Protein product: CASSLSNGDNQPQHF. The full variable domain, its missing parts supplied by reference TRBV7-2 and TRBJ1-5, is GAGVSQSPSNKVTEKGKDVELRCDPISGHTALYWYRQSLGQGLEFLIYFQGNSAPDKSGLPSDRFSAERTGGSVSTLTIQRTQQEDSAVYLCASSLSNGDNQPQHFGDGTRLSIL.

The V call is TRBV28, the J call TRBJ2-1; 8 bases fit TRBD2. Germline CDR1 MDHEN, CDR2 SYDVKM. The CDR3 runs 11 residues. The trim removed 5 bases at V and 13 bases at J, leaving 4 bases unmatched. CDR3 coding DNA: TGTGCCAGCAGTCTTCGGGGGGGCCAGTTCTTC. Translation gives CASSLRGGQFF. Looking up the rest from reference TRBV28 and TRBJ2-1 gives the full variable domain: DVKVTQSSRYLVKRTGEKVFLECVQDMDHENMFWYRQDPGLGLRLIYFSYDVKMKEKGDIPEGYSVSREKKERFSLILESASTNQTSMYLCASSLRGGQFFGPGTRLTVL.

V usage is TRBV7-9 and J usage is TRBJ2-5, with 7 positions matching TRBD1. Trimming removed 8 bases from V and 4 bases from J; junction bases left unmatched: 16. The CDR3 is made up of 16 amino acids. The germline CDR1 and CDR2 sequences are SEHNR and FQNEAQ (reference sequence). This CDR3 reads CASGKGAVNIVETQYF. The CDR3 region has the DNA TGTGCCAGCGGAAAGGGGGCAGTTAATATAGTAGAGACCCAGTACTTC.

The CDR3 DNA sequence: TGTGCCATCAGTGACCAGGGACAGGGGCTAGGGCCCCAGCATTTT. It specifies CAISDQGQGLGPQHF. This sequence joins TRBV10-3 and TRBJ1-5; 10 bases are shared with TRBD1. The CDR3 has 15 amino acids. Germline V gene data show CDR1 as ENHRY and CDR2 as SYGVKD. The ends lost 3 bases at V and 9 bases at J; junction bases unmatched: 8.

The chain combines TRBV30 with TRBJ1-6; maybe TRBD1 (5 bases). Trimming pared 2 bases from V and 7 bases from J, leaving 21 bases between. Germline V gene lookup returns CDR1 GTSNPN and CDR2 SVGIG (reference sequence). The CDR3 has 17 residues. CDR3 in DNA: TGTGCCTGGAGTATCCAGGGCGGACTCCCAATAAATTCACCCCTCCACTTT. Protein: CAWSIQGGLPINSPLHF.